What follows are 16 T cell receptor beta chains derived from one specimen sequenced in a study of blood T cell repertoires in COVID-19. Measured with immunoSEQ multiplex PCR; TCRdb has only the in-frame clones, and not every one. The sample lists some 320,000 clones; under 90% were seen once. The specimen sequenced was PBMCs or T cells enriched from blood (not recorded which). All receptors come from a man aged 55 to 70 who had recovered from COVID-19.

In DNA, the CDR3 is TGTGCCAGCAGCTCTTCCAGGGGCAGGGGCAACGAGCAGTACTTC. This translates into CASSSSRGRGNEQYF. This chain joins TRBV7-8 and TRBJ2-7, with D possibly TRBD1 on 6 matching bases. V shed 4 bases and J shed 5 bases, with 18 bases lying between them. CDR3 length: 15 amino acids. CDR1 and CDR2 from the germline V gene are SGHVS and FQNEAQ.

V is TRBV28 and J is TRBJ2-1, with TRBD1 as a possible D gene (6 bases). The germline V gene has CDR1 MDHEN and CDR2 SYDVKM. The CDR3 sequence is 14 residues long. V lost 8 bases and J 7 bases, leaving 18 bases between the germline ends. CDR3 sequence: CASQGSQDPNEQFF. The DNA of the CDR3 is TGTGCCAGCCAGGGGAGCCAAGACCCAAATGAGCAGTTCTTC.

The V and J genes are TRBV28 and TRBJ1-2, with no clear D. CDR1 is MDHEN and CDR2 is SYDVKM in the germline V gene. Trimming took off 4 bases at V and 5 bases at J, with 14 bases between the two ends. The CDR3 is 14 residues long. CDR3: CASSSGGFDYGYTF. CDR3 coding DNA: TGTGCCAGCAGTTCGGGTGGATTCGATTATGGCTACACCTTC.

The CDR3 sequence: CASSKSTGADTQYF. The CDR3 nucleotides read TGTGCCAGCAGCAAATCAACAGGGGCAGATACGCAGTATTTT. The V and J genes are TRBV7-3 and TRBJ2-3; TRBD1 aligns across 7 bases. Unmatched junction bases numbered 6, after V lost 5 bases and J lost 4 bases. Germline V gene lookup returns CDR1 SGHTA and CDR2 FQGTGA. The CDR3 sequence is 14 residues long.

The chain has TRBV30 and TRBJ2-1; the D gene is possibly TRBD1 (5 bases). The CDR3 consists of 16 residues. The germline CDR1 and CDR2 sequences are GTSNPN and SVGIG (reference sequence). V was trimmed by 3 bases and J by 0 bases, leaving 15 bases between them. The CDR3 nucleotides are TGTGCCTGGAGGGAGCAAAACAGGTACTCCTACAATGAGCAGTTCTTC. Protein sequence: CAWREQNRYSYNEQFF.

This chain links TRBV6-1 with TRBJ1-4; no clear D. The ends were cut back, 0 bases at V and 7 bases at J, with 15 bases in the middle. This CDR3 comprises 16 residues. CDR1 MNHNS and CDR2 SASEGT come from the germline V gene. The CDR3 protein is CASSEALRGLTEKLFF. CDR3 nucleotides: TGTGCCAGCAGTGAAGCGCTTCGGGGTCTCACTGAAAAACTGTTTTTT.

This chain uses TRBV24-1 with TRBJ2-2, with D maybe TRBD1 (5 bases). The CDR3 sequence is 14 residues long. The V gene's germline CDR1 is KGHDR and CDR2 SFDVKD. The V gene lost 5 bases and the J gene lost 4 bases, with 10 bases spanning the gap. The CDR3 nucleotides read TGTGCCACCAGTGTAAGGGGTTCCACCGGGGAGCTGTTTTTT. Encoded protein: CATSVRGSTGELFF.

The CDR3 nucleotides read TGTGCCAGCAGCCCAGGACAGGGAACAAACACCGGGGAGCTGTTTTTT. As protein: CASSPGQGTNTGELFF. This rearrangement joins TRBV7-9 to TRBJ2-2, with 8 positions matching TRBD1. The CDR3 length is 16 residues. V gave up 5 bases and J gave up 2 bases; unmatched junction bases: 7. Germline V gene sequence: CDR1 SEHNR, CDR2 FQNEAQ (reference sequence).

V usage is TRBV19 and J usage is TRBJ1-5; 7 positions agree with TRBD1. Germline V CDR1 and CDR2: LNHDA, SQIVND (reference sequence). This CDR3 has 14 residues. V lost 7 bases and J lost 4; bases outside the gene matches: 7. CDR3 in DNA: TGTGCCAGTACCACCTCAGGGGGGAATCAGCCCCAGCATTTT. It translates to CASTTSGGNQPQHF.

The chain joins TRBV29-1 to TRBJ2-1, with 7 bases fitting TRBD2. This CDR3 comprises 14 residues. Trimming took 7 bases from V and 2 from J; bases not matched to a gene: 8. In germline, CDR1 is SQVTM, CDR2 ANQGSEA. CDR3 coding DNA: TGCAGCGCCGAAAGGAGCGGGGCCTACAATGAGCAGTTCTTC. Its translation: CSAERSGAYNEQFF.

This chain uses TRBV5-1 with TRBJ1-1; TRBD1 aligns across 9 bases. Per germline, CDR1 SGHRS and CDR2 YFSETQ. CDR3 size: 14 residues. V was clipped by 5 bases and J by 5 bases; unmatched bases: 7. The CDR3, as DNA: TGCGCCAGCAGGACAGGGGGGTTGAGAACTGAAGCTTTCTTT. Amino acid sequence: CASRTGGLRTEAFF.

The V gene is TRBV15, the J gene TRBJ1-2; the D gene is possibly TRBD1 (6 bases). This CDR3 is built from 15 residues. V was trimmed by 5 bases and J by 4 bases, leaving 17 bases between them. The germline CDR1 and CDR2 sequences are LNHNV and YYDKDF (reference sequence). The CDR3 is CATSRRRGQGYGYTF. The CDR3 coding sequence is TGTGCCACCAGCCGACGGCGGGGGCAGGGCTATGGCTACACCTTC.

Concerning this clone: Other nucleotide sequences in the sample specify the same CDR3. The chain employs TRBV25-1 and TRBJ1-6; D perhaps matches TRBD1 (5 bases). The germline CDR1 and CDR2 sequences are MGHDK and SYGVNS. The CDR3 totals 15 residues. The V end lost 1 base, the J end lost 6 bases, and 10 bases lay between the germline ends. CDR3 protein: CASSESRQGNSPLHF. CDR3 DNA: TGTGCCAGCAGTGAATCGAGGCAGGGTAATTCACCCCTCCACTTT.

The gene calls are TRBV6-5 and TRBJ1-5, with D possibly matching TRBD1 (6 bases). The V gene's germline CDR1 is MNHEY and CDR2 SVGAGI. The CDR3 covers 13 residues. The V and J ends lost 6 bases and 3 bases respectively, with 9 bases between them. Written as DNA, the CDR3 is TGTGCCAGCAGGACAGGTAACAATCAGCCCCAGCATTTT. Its protein is CASRTGNNQPQHF.

The CDR3 DNA is TGTGCCAGCAGCTTAGTAAGTTCGACAGGTGTTTATAGCAATCAGCCCCAGCATTTT. It codes for CASSLVSSTGVYSNQPQHF. V and J are TRBV7-2 and TRBJ1-5, with D maybe TRBD1 (6 bases). V was shortened by 1 base and J by 0 bases, with 19 bases between the two germline ends. The CDR3 sequence is 19 residues long. From germline, CDR1 is SGHTA and CDR2 FQGNSA.

This chain uses TRBV5-1 with TRBJ1-4, with 7 nucleotides matching TRBD1. After removal of 4 bases from V and 8 bases from J, the junction contained 11 bases not matched to a gene. Germline-derived CDR1 and CDR2 are SGHRS and YFSETQ. The CDR3 contains 15 residues. The CDR3 nucleotides are TGCGCCAGCAGCATACGGACAGGAGCCCTGGAAAAACTGTTTTTT. Residues: CASSIRTGALEKLFF.